Here is one TCR beta chain with its context. This clone was detected only once. Its antigen has not been determined. The record has no base qualities; no much larger clone is one base away. These data originate in a study of OX40 agonist ivuxolimab in advanced cancers. Some background on the complete study: Ivuxolimab was a fully human IgG2 agonistic monoclonal antibody targeting the costimulatory receptor OX40 (CD134). Intravenous ivuxolimab was administered to patients every 2 weeks at six dose levels: 0.01, 0.1, 0.3, 1.5, 3 and 10 mg/kg. Of the approximately 53 patients in dose escalation, some 20 had hepatocellular carcinoma, some 15 had melanoma, 9 had renal cell carcinoma and 9 had head and neck cancer. In the dose-escalation cohort, 82.7% of patients were male, and the mean age was approximately 64 years, with a range of about 23 to 90. Patients were allowed to have had prior anti-PD-1, anti-PD-L1 or anti-CTLA-4 therapy, and 30% to 50% of the dose-escalation patients had previously received checkpoint inhibitors. Partial responses were achieved by three dose-escalation patients, of whom one had hepatocellular carcinoma and two had cutaneous melanoma. Peripheral TCRbeta sequencing was intended to test whether TCR sequence diversity was altered and clonal T-cell expansion was caused by ivuxolimab. The paper reports the monotherapy dose-escalation portion (N of about 54 patients) of the phase I ivuxolimab trial. What the study reported, not specific to this receptor: Low levels of normalized T-cell clonal expansion were also seen in some patients who did not respond. Which antigens the clonally expanded peripheral T cells were specific for was not determined. On average, CD8+ T cells showed more expanded clones than CD4+ T cells after ivuxolimab. In partial responders in the 0.1-3.0 mg/kg groups, normalized peripheral clonal expansion was found to be among the lowest, especially among CD8+ T cells. Clonal expansion of both CD4+ and CD8+ blood T cells was observed from baseline to week 6 at doses 0.1 to 3.0 mg/kg.

The CDR3, from cysteine to phenylalanine, totals 16 residues. CDR3 DNA only is kept here, 48 bases in frame from base 1. The junction shows trimming of 4 bases on V and 4 bases on J, plus 18 bases between the germline ends. The germline V gene yields SGHDT for CDR1 and YYEEEE for CDR2. Patients with a history of autoimmune disease or receiving systemic immunosuppression were excluded from the trial. In every dose cohort, peripheral blood was drawn for TCR sequencing at baseline, cycle 4 day 1, and cycle 7 day 1. The samples were drawn from a first-in-human, open-label, multicenter phase I dose-escalation trial of ivuxolimab. The trial enrolled adults with locally advanced or metastatic head and neck squamous cell, hepatocellular, melanoma or renal cell carcinoma. Before TCR sequencing, CD4+ T cells and CD8+ T cells from peripheral blood were sorted into separate populations. Genomic DNA was extracted from sorted cells for sequencing of the TCRbeta CDR3 region. The immunoSEQ Assay was used to sequence the TCRbeta CDR3 regions. TCRdb holds this immuneACCESS table with in-frame rearrangements only. Some clones are missing; in checked studies, unresolved V genes explain under half, and the rest has no known cause. A total of about 96,000 clones appear in this sample, roughly 87% of them only once. In total, the top ten clones hold 1.5% to 2% of the sample.

The rearranged chain carries TRBV5-6 and TRBJ2-1; the D gene cannot be resolved reliably. This sample comprised CD4+ or CD8+ T cells sorted from blood, obtained in a trial of the OX40 agonist ivuxolimab. The receptor was derived from an adult with an advanced solid tumor such as melanoma, head and neck, liver or kidney cancer. In nucleotide form, the sequence is TGTGCCAGCAGCGGGAAAGGCTTCTTCCTTTACAATGAGCAGTTCTTC. It specifies CASSGKGFFLYNEQFF.